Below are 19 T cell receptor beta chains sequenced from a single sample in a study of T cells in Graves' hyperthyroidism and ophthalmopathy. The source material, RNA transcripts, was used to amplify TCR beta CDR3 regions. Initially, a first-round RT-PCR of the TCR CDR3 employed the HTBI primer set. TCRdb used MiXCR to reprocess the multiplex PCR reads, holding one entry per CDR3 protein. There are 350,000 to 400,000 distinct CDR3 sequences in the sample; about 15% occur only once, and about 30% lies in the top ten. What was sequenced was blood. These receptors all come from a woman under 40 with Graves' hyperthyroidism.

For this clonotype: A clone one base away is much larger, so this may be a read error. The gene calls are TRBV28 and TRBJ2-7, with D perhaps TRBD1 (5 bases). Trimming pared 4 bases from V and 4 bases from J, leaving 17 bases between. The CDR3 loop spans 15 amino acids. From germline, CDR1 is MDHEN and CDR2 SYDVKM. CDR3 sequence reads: CASSSGGAIIYEQYF. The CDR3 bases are TGTGCCAGCAGTTCAGGTGGGGCAATAATTTACGAGCAGTACTTC.

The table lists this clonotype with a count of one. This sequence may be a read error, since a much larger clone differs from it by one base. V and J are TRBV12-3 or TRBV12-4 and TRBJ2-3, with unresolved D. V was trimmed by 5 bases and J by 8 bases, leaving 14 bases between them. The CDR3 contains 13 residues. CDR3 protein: CASSHDSEGTQYF. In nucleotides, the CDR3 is TGTGCCAGCAGTCACGATTCGGAAGGTACGCAGTATTTT.

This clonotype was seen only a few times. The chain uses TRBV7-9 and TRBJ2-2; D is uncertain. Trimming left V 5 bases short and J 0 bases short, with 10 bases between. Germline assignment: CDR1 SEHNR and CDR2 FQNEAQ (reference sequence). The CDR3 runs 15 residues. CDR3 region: CASSTTRTNTGELFF. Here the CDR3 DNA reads TGTGCCAGCAGCACAACCCGGACGAACACCGGGGAGCTGTTTTTT.

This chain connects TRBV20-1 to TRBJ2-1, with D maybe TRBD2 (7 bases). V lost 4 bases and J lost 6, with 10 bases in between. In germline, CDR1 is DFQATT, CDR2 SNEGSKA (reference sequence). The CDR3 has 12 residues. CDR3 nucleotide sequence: TGCAGTGCTATGGGGGGGCCCAATGAGCAGTTCTTC. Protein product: CSAMGGPNEQFF.

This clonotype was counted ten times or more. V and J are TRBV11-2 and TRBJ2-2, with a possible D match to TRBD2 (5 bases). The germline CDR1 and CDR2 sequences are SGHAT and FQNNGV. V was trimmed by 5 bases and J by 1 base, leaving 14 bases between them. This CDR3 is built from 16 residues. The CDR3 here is CASSPPVGLNTGELFF. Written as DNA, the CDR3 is TGTGCCAGCAGCCCCCCGGTAGGACTGAACACCGGGGAGCTGTTTTTT.

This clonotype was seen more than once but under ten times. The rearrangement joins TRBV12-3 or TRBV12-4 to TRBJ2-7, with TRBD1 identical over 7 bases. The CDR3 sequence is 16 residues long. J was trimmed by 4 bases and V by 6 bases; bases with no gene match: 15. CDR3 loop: CASSHRQGGTLYEQYF. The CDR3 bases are TGTGCCAGCAGCCACCGACAGGGCGGAACTCTGTACGAGCAGTACTTC.

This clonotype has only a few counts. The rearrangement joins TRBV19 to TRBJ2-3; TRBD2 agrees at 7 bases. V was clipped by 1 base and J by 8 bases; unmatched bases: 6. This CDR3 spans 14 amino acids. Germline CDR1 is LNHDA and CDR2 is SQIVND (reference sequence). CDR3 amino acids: CASSIARGRGTQYF. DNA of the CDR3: TGTGCCAGTAGTATAGCCCGGGGGAGGGGTACGCAGTATTTT.

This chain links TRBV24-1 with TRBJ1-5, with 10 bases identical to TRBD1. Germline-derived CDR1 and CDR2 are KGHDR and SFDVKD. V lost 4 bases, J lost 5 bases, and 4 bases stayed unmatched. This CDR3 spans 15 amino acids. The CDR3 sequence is CATSDPGTGDQPQHF. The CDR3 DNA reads TGTGCCACCAGTGACCCCGGGACAGGGGATCAGCCCCAGCATTTT.

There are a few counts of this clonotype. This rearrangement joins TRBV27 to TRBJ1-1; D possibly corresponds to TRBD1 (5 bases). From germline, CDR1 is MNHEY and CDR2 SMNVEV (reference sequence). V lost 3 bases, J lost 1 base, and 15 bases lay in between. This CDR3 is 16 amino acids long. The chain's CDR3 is CASSLSAGVGNTEAFF. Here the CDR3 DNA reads TGTGCCAGCAGTTTGTCTGCGGGGGTTGGGAACACTGAAGCTTTCTTT.

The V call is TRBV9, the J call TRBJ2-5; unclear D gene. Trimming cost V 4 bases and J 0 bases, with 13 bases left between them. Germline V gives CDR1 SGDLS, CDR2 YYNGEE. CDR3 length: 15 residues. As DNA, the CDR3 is TGTGCCAGCAGCCCCCAATTCGGGTACCAAGAGACCCAGTACTTC. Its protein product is CASSPQFGYQETQYF.

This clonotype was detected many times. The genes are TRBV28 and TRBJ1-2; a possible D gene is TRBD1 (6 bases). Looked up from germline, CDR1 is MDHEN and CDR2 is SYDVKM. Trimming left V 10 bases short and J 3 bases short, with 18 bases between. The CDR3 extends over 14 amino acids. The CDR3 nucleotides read TGTGCCAAAACAACGCGACAGGAACACTATGGCTACACCTTC. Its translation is CAKTTRQEHYGYTF.

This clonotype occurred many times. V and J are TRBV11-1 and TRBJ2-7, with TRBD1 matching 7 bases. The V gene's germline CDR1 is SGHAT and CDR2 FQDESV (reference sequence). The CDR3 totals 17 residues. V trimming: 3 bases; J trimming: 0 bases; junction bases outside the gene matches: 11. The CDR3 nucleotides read TGTGCCAGCAGCTTTTCGAAGAGACAGGGTTACTCCTACGAGCAGTACTTC. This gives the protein CASSFSKRQGYSYEQYF.

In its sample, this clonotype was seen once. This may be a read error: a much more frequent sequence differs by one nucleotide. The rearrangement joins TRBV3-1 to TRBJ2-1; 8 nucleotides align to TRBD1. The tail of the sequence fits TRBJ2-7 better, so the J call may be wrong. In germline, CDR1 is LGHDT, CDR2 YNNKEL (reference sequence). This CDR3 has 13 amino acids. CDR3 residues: CASSPTGGNEQYF. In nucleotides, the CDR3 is TGTGCCAGCTCACCCACAGGGGGGAATGAGCAGTACTTC.

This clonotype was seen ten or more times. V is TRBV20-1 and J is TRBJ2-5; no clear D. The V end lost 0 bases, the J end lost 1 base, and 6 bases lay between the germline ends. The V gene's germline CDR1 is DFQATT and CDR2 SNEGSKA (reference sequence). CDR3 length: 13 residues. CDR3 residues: CSARELFQETQYF. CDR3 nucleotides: TGCAGTGCTAGAGAACTGTTCCAAGAGACCCAGTACTTC.

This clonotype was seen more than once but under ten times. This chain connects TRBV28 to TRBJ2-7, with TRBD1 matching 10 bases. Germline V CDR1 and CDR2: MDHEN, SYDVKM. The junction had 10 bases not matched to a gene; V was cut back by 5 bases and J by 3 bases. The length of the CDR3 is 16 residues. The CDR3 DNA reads TGTGCCAGCAGTCCTGGACTGGGGACAGGGGACTACGAGCAGTACTTC. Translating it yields CASSPGLGTGDYEQYF.

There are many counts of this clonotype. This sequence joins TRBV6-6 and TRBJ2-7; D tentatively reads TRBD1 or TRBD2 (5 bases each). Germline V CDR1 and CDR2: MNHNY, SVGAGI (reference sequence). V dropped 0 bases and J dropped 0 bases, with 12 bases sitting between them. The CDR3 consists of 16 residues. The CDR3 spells CASSYSRVRGSYEQYF. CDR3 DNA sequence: TGTGCCAGCAGTTACTCGAGGGTAAGGGGCTCCTACGAGCAGTACTTC.

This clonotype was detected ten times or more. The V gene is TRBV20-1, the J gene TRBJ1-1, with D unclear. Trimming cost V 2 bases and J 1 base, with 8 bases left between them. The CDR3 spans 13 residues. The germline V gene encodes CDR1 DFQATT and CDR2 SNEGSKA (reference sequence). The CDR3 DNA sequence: TGCAGTGCTAGAAACAGAGGGAACACTGAAGCTTTCTTT. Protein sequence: CSARNRGNTEAFF.

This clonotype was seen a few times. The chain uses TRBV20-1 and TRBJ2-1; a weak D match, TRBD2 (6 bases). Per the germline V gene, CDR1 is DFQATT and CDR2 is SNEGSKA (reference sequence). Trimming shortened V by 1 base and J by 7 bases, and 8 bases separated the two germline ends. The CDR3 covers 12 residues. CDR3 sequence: CSARGRANEQFF. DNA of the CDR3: TGCAGTGCTAGAGGGAGGGCAAATGAGCAGTTCTTC.

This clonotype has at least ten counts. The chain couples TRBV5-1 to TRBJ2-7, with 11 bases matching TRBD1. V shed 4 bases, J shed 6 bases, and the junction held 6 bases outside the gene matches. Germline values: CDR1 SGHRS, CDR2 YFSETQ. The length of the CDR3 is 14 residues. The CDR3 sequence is CASSVGQGAGEQYF. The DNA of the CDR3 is TGCGCCAGCAGCGTTGGACAGGGGGCGGGCGAGCAGTACTTC. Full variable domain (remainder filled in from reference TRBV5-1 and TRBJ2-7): KAGVTQTPRYLIKTRGQQVTLSCSPISGHRSVSWYQQTPGQGLQFLFEYFSETQRNKGNFPGRFSGRQFSNSRSEMNVSTLELGDSALYLCASSVGQGAGEQYFGPGTRLTVT.